This is a list of T cell receptor beta chains from one sample in a study of T cell responses to AZD1222 COVID-19 vaccine. Data came from immunoSEQ multiplex PCR; TCRdb stores just in-frame clones and leaves some out. The sample consists of 55,000 to 65,000 clones, around three quarters of them appearing once. This specimen was peripheral blood, taken 28 days after the second AZD1222 dose. The receptors originated from an adult who received the AZD1222 COVID-19 vaccine. CDR3s include the opening cysteine and the closing phenylalanine or tryptophan. D genes are given only for firm matches. A clone size is listed for some rows: how often the clone was seen (once, few, many), or a class if it is expanded.

abundance | d_gene | j_gene | v_gene | CDR3aa | CDR3nt
. | . | TRBJ1-2 | TRBV6-2/TRBV6-3 | CASSPGRVYGYTF | TGTGCCAGCAGCCCCGGGAGGGTCTATGGCTACACCTTC
. | . | TRBJ1-1 | TRBV11-2 | CASSPGFSTEAFF | TGTGCCAGCAGCCCCGGGTTTTCCACTGAAGCTTTCTTT
. | . | TRBJ2-7 | TRBV6-1 | CASSERAYEQYF | TGTGCCAGCAGTGAAAGAGCCTACGAGCAGTACTTC
. | TRBD2 | TRBJ2-7 | TRBV5-1 | CASSLEPSGSTYEQYF | TGCGCCAGCAGCTTGGAACCTAGCGGGTCCACCTACGAGCAGTACTTC
. | TRBD2 | TRBJ2-7 | TRBV4-1 | CASSLGTSEYEQYF | TGCGCCAGCAGCCTCGGGACTAGCGAATACGAGCAGTACTTC
few | TRBD2 | TRBJ2-1 | TRBV18 | CASSPSAGAFNEQFF | TGTGCCAGCTCACCTTCAGCGGGGGCGTTCAATGAGCAGTTCTTC
. | TRBD1 | TRBJ1-5 | TRBV6-6 | CATRQGTSNQPQHF | TGTGCCACCAGACAGGGAACGAGCAATCAGCCCCAGCATTTT
. | . | TRBJ1-1 | TRBV6-6 | CASSYLRGGTNTEAFF | TGTGCCAGCAGTTACTTACGCGGGGGGACGAACACTGAAGCTTTCTTT
. | . | TRBJ1-2 | TRBV6-1 | CASSEIAGPGGYTF | TGTGCCAGCAGTGAAATAGCGGGCCCCGGCGGCTACACCTTC
. | . | TRBJ2-7 | TRBV5-1 | CASRLGDASSYEQYF | TGCGCCAGCAGGTTGGGGGACGCCAGCTCCTACGAGCAGTACTTC
. | TRBD1 | TRBJ1-4 | TRBV7-9 | CASSRDRGGEKLFF | TGTGCCAGCAGCAGGGACAGGGGCGGCGAAAAACTGTTTTTT
once | . | TRBJ1-5 | TRBV25-1 | CASSVAGNQPQHF | TGTGCCAGCAGTGTCGCGGGTAATCAGCCCCAGCATTTT
. | . | TRBJ1-5 | TRBV13 | CASSWKSGGQGNQPQHF | TGTGCCAGCAGCTGGAAATCGGGGGGCCAGGGCAATCAGCCCCAGCATTTT
. | TRBD1 | TRBJ1-2 | TRBV6-5 | CASTRTGLYGYTF | TGTGCCAGCACCAGGACAGGGCTCTATGGCTACACCTTC
. | TRBD2 | TRBJ2-5 | TRBV5-4 | CASSLGLAGNYQETQYF | TGTGCCAGCAGCTTGGGGCTAGCGGGGAATTACCAAGAGACCCAGTACTTC
. | . | TRBJ2-5 | TRBV7-8 | CASAPGQIRQETQYF | TGTGCCAGCGCACCCGGACAGATTCGGCAAGAGACCCAGTACTTC
. | . | TRBJ1-4 | TRBV5-5 | CASSATGHNEKLFF | TGTGCCAGCAGCGCTACAGGGCACAATGAAAAACTGTTTTTT
. | TRBD2 | TRBJ2-5 | TRBV5-1 | CASSIPLAGGQETQYF | TGCGCCAGCAGCATCCCTTTAGCGGGGGGGCAAGAGACCCAGTACTTC
. | . | TRBJ2-3 | TRBV20-1 | CSASPHGRTQYF | TGCAGTGCTAGTCCGCACGGGCGTACGCAGTATTTT